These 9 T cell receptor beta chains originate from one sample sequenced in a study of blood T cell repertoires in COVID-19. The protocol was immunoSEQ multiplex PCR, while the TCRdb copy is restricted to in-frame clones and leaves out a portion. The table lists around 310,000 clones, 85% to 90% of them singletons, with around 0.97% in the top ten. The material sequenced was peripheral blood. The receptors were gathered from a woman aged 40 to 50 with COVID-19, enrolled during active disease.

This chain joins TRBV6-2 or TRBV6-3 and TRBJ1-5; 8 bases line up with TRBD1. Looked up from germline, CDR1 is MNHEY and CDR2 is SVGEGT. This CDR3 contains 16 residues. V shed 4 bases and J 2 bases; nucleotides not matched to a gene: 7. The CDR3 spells CASSFLTGGGNQPQHF. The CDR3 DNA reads TGTGCCAGCAGTTTTCTTACAGGGGGTGGCAATCAGCCCCAGCATTTT.

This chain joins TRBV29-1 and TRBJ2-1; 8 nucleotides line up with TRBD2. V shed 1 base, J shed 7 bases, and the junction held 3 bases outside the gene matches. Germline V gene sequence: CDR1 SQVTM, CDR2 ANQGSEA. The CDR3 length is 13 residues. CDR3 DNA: TGCAGCGTTGAAGGCGGGGGGTCGAATGAGCAGTTCTTC. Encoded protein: CSVEGGGSNEQFF.

CDR3 in amino acids: CASSLAKVGTGYNEKLFF. In nucleotides, the CDR3 is TGTGCCAGCAGCTTGGCCAAGGTGGGGACAGGGTATAATGAAAAACTGTTTTTT. The V gene is TRBV5-5, the J gene TRBJ1-4; 9 bases map to TRBD1. CDR3 length: 18 amino acids. The V gene's germline CDR1 is SGHKS and CDR2 YYEKEE (reference sequence). With V trimmed by 0 bases and J by 4 bases, 10 bases remained unmatched.

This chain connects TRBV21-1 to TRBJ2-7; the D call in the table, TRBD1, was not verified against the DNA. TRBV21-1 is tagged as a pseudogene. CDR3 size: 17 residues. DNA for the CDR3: TGTGCCAGCAGCAAATCTTCAGGACAGGGGTGTTTCTACGAGCAGTACTTC. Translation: CASSKSSGQGCFYEQYF.

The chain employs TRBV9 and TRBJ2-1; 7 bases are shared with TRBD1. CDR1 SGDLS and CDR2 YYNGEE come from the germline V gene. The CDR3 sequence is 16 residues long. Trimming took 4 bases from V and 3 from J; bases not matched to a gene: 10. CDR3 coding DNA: TGTGCCAGCAGCTTTTTGACAGGGACGAACTACAATGAGCAGTTCTTC. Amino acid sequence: CASSFLTGTNYNEQFF.

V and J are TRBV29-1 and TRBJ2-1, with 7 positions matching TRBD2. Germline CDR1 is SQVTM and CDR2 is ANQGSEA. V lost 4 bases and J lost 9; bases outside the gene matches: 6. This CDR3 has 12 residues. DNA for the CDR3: TGCAGCGTTGCGGTAGCGGGCCGTGAGCAGTTCTTC. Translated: CSVAVAGREQFF.

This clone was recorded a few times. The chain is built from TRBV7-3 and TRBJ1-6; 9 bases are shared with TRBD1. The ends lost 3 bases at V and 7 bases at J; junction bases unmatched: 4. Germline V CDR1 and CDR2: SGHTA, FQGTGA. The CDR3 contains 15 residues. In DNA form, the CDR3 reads TGTGCCAGCAGCTTGTCCGGGACAGGGAATTCACCCCTCCACTTT. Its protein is CASSLSGTGNSPLHF.

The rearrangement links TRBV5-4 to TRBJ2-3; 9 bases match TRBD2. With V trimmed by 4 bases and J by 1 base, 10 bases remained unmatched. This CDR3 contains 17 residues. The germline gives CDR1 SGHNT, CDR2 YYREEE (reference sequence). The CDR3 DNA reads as TGTGCCAGCAGCCTCGTGGCGGGGGGGCCAGGCACAGATACGCAGTATTTT. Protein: CASSLVAGGPGTDTQYF.

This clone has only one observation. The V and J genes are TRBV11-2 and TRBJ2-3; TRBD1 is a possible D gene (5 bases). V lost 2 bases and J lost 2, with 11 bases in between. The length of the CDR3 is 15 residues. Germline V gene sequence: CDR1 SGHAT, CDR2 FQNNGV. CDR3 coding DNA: TGTGCCAGCAGCTTACGACAGCCTTACACAGATACGCAGTATTTT. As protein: CASSLRQPYTDTQYF.